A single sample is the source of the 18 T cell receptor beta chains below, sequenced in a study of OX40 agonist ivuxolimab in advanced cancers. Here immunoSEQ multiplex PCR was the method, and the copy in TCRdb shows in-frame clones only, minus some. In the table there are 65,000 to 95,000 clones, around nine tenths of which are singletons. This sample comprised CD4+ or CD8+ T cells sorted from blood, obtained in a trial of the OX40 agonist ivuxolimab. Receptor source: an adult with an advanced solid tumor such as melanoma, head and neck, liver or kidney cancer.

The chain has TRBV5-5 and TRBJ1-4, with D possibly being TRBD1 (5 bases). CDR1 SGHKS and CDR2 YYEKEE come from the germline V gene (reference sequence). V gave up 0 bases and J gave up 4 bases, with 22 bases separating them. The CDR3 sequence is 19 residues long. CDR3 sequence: CASSLAKGPGRRSNEKLFF. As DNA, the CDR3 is TGTGCCAGCAGCTTGGCCAAGGGGCCAGGGAGGAGGAGTAATGAAAAACTGTTTTTT.

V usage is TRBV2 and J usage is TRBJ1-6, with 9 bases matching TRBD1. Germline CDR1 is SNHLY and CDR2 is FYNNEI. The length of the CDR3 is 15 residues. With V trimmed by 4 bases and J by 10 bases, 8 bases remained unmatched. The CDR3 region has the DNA TGTGCCAGCAGTGCCACGGGACAGGGACGATCACCCCTCCACTTT. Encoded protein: CASSATGQGRSPLHF.

CDR3 sequence (DNA): TGCGCCAGCAGCTTGGGTGGGAGGGCCTACGAGCAGTACTTC. It yields the protein CASSLGGRAYEQYF. This chain connects TRBV5-1 to TRBJ2-7; 7 positions agree with TRBD2. In germline, CDR1 is SGHRS, CDR2 YFSETQ. This CDR3 spans 14 amino acids. V gave up 0 bases and J gave up 2 bases; unmatched junction bases: 2.

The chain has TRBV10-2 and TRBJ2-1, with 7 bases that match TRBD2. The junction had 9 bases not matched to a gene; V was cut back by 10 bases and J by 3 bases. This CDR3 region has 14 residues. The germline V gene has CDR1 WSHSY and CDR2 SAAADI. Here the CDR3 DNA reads TGCGCCATCCAGGGAGCGGGACGCTACAATGAGCAGTTCTTC. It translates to CAIQGAGRYNEQFF.

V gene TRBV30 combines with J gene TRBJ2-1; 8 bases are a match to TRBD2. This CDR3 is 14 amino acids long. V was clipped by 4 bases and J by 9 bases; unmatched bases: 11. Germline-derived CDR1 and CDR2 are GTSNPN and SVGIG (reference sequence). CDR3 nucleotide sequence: TGTGCCTGGACAGGAAGCGGGAGCCGAATTGAGCAGTTCTTC. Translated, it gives CAWTGSGSRIEQFF.

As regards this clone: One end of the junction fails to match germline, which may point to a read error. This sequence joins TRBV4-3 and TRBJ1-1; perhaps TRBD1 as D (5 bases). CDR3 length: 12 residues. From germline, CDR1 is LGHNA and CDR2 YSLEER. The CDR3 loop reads CASSQDGRGGVF. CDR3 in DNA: TGCGCCAGCAGCCAAGATGGGAGGGGAGGGGTCTTT.

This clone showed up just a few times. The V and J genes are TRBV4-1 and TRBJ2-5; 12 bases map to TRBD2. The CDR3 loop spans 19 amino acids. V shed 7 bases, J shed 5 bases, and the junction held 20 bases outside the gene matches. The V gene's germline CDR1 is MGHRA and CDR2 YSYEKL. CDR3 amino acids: CASTPTASGRAGVGETQYF. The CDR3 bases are TGCGCCAGCACCCCGACCGCTAGCGGGAGGGCCGGAGTAGGGGAGACCCAGTACTTC.

CDR3 protein: CAIRDSRGQYF. In DNA form, the CDR3 reads TGTGCCATTCGGGACTCCAGAGGTCAGTACTTC. The V call is TRBV10-3, the J call TRBJ2-7; D perhaps matches TRBD2 (6 bases). Germline V gives CDR1 ENHRY, CDR2 SYGVKD. The CDR3 has 11 amino acids. V lost 9 bases, J lost 10 bases, and 16 bases lay in between.

In DNA form, the CDR3 reads TGTGCCAGCAGTTACCCTCCCGTCGCGGGAGTCAATGAGCAGTTCTTC. Protein sequence: CASSYPPVAGVNEQFF. This chain connects TRBV6-5 to TRBJ2-1; 7 positions match TRBD2. V was pared by 2 bases and J by 6 bases, with 10 bases of the junction left unmatched. CDR1 MNHEY and CDR2 SVGAGI come from the germline V gene. The CDR3 covers 16 residues.

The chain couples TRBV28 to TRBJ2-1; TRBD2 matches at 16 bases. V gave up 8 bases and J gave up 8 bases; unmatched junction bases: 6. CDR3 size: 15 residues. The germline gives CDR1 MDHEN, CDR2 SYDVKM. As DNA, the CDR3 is TGTGCCAGCGGGACTAGCGGGGGGGCCCTTGATGAGCAGTTCTTC. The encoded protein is CASGTSGGALDEQFF.

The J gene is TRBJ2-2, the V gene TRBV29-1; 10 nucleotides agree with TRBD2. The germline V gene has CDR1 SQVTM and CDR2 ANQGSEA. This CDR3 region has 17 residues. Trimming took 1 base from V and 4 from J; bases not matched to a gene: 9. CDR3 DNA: TGCAGCGTTGAAGGAAAGAAACTAGCGGGGAGCACCGGGGAGCTGTTTTTT. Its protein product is CSVEGKKLAGSTGELFF.

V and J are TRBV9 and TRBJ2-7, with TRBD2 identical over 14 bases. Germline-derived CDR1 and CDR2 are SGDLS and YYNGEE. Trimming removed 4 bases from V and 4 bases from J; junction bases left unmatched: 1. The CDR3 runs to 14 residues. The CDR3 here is CASSRTSGGYEQYF. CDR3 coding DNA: TGTGCCAGCAGCCGGACTAGCGGGGGGTACGAGCAGTACTTC.

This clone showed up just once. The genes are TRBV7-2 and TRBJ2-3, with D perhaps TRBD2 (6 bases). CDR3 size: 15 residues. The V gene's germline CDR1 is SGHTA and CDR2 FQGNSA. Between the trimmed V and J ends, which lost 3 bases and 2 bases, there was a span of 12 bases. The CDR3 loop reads CASSFRPGVTDTQYF. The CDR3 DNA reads TGTGCCAGCAGCTTTAGGCCGGGGGTCACAGATACGCAGTATTTT.

The CDR3 region has the DNA TGTGCCAGCAGCTTATTTCCAGGGCTGTACGAGCAGTACTTC. Translating gives CASSLFPGLYEQYF. The chain recombines TRBV11-2 with TRBJ2-7; D might be TRBD1 (5 bases). The CDR3 is made up of 14 amino acids. Germline CDR1 and CDR2: SGHAT and FQNNGV. V lost 2 bases, J lost 4 bases, and 12 bases lay in between. Full variable domain (missing parts from reference TRBV11-2 and TRBJ2-7): EAGVAQSPRYKIIEKRQSVAFWCNPISGHATLYWYQQILGQGPKLLIQFQNNGVVDDSQLPKDRFSAERLKGVDSTLKIQPAKLEDSAVYLCASSLFPGLYEQYFGPGTRLTVT.

CDR3 nucleotides: TGCGCCAGCAGCTCGGCGGGGATGGGAAGCACTGAAGCTTTCTTT. Protein product: CASSSAGMGSTEAFF. The chain employs TRBV5-1 and TRBJ1-1; no reliable D call. This CDR3 has 15 amino acids. Trimming stripped 3 bases from V and 4 bases from J, with 16 bases between. CDR1 and CDR2 (germline): SGHRS, YFSETQ.

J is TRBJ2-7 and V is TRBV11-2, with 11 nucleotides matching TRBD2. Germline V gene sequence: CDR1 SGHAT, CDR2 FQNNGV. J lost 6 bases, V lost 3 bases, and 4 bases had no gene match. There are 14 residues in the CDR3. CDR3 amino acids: CASSLGLAAFEQYF. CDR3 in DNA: TGTGCCAGCAGCTTGGGACTAGCGGCTTTCGAGCAGTACTTC.

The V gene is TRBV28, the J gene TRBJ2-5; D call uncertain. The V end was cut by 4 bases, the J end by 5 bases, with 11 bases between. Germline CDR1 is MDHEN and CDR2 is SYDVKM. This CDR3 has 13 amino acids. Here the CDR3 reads CASSSSDVETQYF. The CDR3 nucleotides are TGTGCCAGCAGTTCCAGTGACGTGGAGACCCAGTACTTC. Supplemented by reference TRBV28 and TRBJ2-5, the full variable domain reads DVKVTQSSRYLVKRTGEKVFLECVQDMDHENMFWYRQDPGLGLRLIYFSYDVKMKEKGDIPEGYSVSREKKERFSLILESASTNQTSMYLCASSSSDVETQYFGPGTRLLVL.

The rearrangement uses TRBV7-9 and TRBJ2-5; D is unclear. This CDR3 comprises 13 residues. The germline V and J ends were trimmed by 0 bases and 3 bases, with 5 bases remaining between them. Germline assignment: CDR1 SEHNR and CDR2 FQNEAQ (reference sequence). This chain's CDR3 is CASSLAQEETQYF. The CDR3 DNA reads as TGTGCCAGCAGCTTAGCACAAGAAGAGACCCAGTACTTC. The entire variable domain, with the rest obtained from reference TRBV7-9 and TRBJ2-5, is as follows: DTGVSQNPRHKITKRGQNVTFRCDPISEHNRLYWYRQTLGQGPEFLTYFQNEAQLEKSRLLSDRFSAERPKGSFSTLEIQRTEQGDSAMYLCASSLAQEETQYFGPGTRLLVL.